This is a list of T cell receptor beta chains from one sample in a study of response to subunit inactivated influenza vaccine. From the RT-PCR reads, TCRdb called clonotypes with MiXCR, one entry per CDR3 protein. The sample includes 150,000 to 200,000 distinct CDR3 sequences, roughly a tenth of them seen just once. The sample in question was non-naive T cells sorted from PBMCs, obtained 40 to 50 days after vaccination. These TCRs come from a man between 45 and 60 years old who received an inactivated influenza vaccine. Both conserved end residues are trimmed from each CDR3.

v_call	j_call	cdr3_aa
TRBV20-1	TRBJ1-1	SAAKRKNTEAF
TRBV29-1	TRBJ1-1	SGVVNTEAF
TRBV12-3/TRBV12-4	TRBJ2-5	ASSLRRGPQETQY
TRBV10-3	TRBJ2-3	AISGQAGSTDTQY
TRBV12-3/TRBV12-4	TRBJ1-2	ASSLGTSHYGYT
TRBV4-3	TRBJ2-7	ASSLGAGSSYEQY
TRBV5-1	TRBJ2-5	ASSSGTEGLQETQY
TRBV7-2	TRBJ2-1	ASSSLAPQRYNEQF
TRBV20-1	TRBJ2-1	SGPRLAGNEQF
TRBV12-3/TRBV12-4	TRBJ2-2	ASRYRGLGDTGELF
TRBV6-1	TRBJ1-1	ASSPREPNTEAF
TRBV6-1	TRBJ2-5	ASSRGLRGSGSKTQY
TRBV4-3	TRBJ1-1	ASSQGRTLEAF
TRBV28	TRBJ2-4	ASSGRGPLAKNIQY
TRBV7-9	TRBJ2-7	ASSSFRSRETYEQY
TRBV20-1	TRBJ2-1	SASGGPNEQF
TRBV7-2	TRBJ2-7	ASSLARTGGYEQY
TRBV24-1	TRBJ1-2	ATSDGQNINYGYT
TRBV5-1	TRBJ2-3	ASSLGQEGTDTQY
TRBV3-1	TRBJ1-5	ASSQGSGGSGQPQH
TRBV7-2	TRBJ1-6	ASSLAGGDSLH
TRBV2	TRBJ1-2	ASLREVSSYGYT
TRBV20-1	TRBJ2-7	SGIGTGWYEQY
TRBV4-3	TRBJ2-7	ASSQDFRRGEYEQY
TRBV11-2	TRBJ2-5	ASSLAQRYHETQY
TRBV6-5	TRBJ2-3	ASSSDRPDTQY
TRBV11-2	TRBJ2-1	ASSPRASGGAGEQF
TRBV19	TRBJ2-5	ASSRDLIPQETQY
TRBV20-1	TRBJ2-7	SAGRQAYEQY
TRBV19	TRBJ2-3	ASSSQGQLVTQY
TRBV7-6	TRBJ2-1	ASSYTSGRGNEQF
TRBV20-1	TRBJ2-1	SAPSVGRGYNEQF
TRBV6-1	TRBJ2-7	ASRTSTSTYEQY
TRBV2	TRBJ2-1	ASSVFQGIDEQF
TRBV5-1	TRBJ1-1	ASRRGQAANTEAF
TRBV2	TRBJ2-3	DSSELAGADTQY
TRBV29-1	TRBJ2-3	SVGRQGNTDTQY
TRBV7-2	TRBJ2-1	ASSPWTGAEVEQF
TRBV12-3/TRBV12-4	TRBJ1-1	ASRRHPPDRGNTEAF
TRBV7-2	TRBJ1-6	ASSPSSYNSPLH
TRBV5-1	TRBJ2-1	ASSLALSSYNEQF
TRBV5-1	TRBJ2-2	ASGSSGNTGELF